One TCR beta chain is described in this entry. TCR beta libraries were built with iRepertoire HTBI primers and Arm-PCR of CDR3 regions. MiXCR, applied by TCRdb to the multiplex PCR reads, yields one record per CDR3 protein. The table has some 500,000 distinct CDR3 sequences, roughly 13% seen once. V lost 0 bases and J lost 5, with 13 bases in between. Looked up from germline, CDR1 is LNHNV and CDR2 is YYDKDF (reference sequence). This CDR3 is built from 16 residues. The data are from a study of regulatory T cells in long-lasting Graves disease. Indicated time point: newly diagnosed GD, antithyroid drugs for less than 3 months. Preparation of the TCR library used RNA extracted from PBMCs. This sample was shared with a second study, whose subject was T cells in Graves' hyperthyroidism and ophthalmopathy. That work states: An initial round of RT-PCR targeting the TCR CDR3 relied on the HTBI primer set.

The TCR comes from a man aged 25 to 45 with Graves disease. Sample: peripheral blood mononuclear cells (PBMCs), taken at new diagnosis, from a patient treated with antithyroid drugs. The rearrangement joins TRBV15 to TRBJ2-2; TRBD2 is a possible D gene (5 bases). The CDR3 spells CATSRDPPPGTGELFF. DNA of the CDR3: TGTGCCACCAGCAGAGATCCACCTCCGGGGACCGGGGAGCTGTTTTTT.